These 10 T cell receptor beta chains came from one sample sequenced in a study of cytomegalovirus exposure and HLA in healthy donors. The protocol was immunoSEQ multiplex PCR, while the TCRdb copy is restricted to in-frame clones and leaves out a portion. The table has roughly 80,000 clones, roughly 94% seen once; the top ten hold less than 2.5%. The sequenced material came from PBMCs. Every receptor here comes from a woman in her late teens or twenties in good health and CMV-seronegative.

The V and J genes are TRBV5-8 and TRBJ1-4; D possibly corresponds to TRBD1 (6 bases). This CDR3 contains 15 residues. CDR1 and CDR2 from the germline V gene are SGHTS and YDEGEE. The V and J ends lost 4 bases and 2 bases respectively, with 12 bases between them. The CDR3, as DNA: TGTGCCAGCAGCACGGGGACAACTACTAATGAAAAACTGTTTTTT. Residues: CASSTGTTTNEKLFF.

This chain links TRBV6-1 with TRBJ1-2, with 8 bases matching TRBD1. CDR1 and CDR2 (germline): MNHNS, SASEGT. CDR3 length equals 14 residues. J gave up 8 bases and V 6 bases, and 11 bases lay outside the gene matches. The CDR3 region is CASSPTGQGRGYTF. CDR3 DNA sequence: TGTGCCAGCAGCCCCACAGGACAGGGAAGAGGCTACACCTTC.

This clone has a single count. The V and J genes are TRBV10-2 and TRBJ2-7; 8 nucleotides match TRBD1. Per germline, CDR1 WSHSY and CDR2 SAAADI. J lost 1 base, V lost 7 bases, and 3 bases had no gene match. The CDR3 has 13 amino acids. This CDR3 reads CASTNRGSYEQYF. Written as DNA, the CDR3 is TGCGCCAGCACGAACAGGGGGTCCTACGAGCAGTACTTC.

Written as DNA, the CDR3 is TGTGCCAGCAGCGTAGGGAGGGTAGCCGGTAACAATGAGCAGTTCTTC. It yields the protein CASSVGRVAGNNEQFF. This sequence joins TRBV9 and TRBJ2-1, with D possibly being TRBD2 (6 bases). V shed 0 bases and J shed 5 bases, with 15 bases lying between them. The CDR3 loop spans 16 amino acids. Looked up from germline, CDR1 is SGDLS and CDR2 is YYNGEE.

This chain uses TRBV30 with TRBJ1-5; D gene ambiguous. V was trimmed by 2 bases and J by 3 bases, leaving 8 bases between them. Per the germline V gene, CDR1 is GTSNPN and CDR2 is SVGIG (reference sequence). This CDR3 has 13 amino acids. The CDR3 spells CAWSKQINQPQHF. For the CDR3, the DNA is TGTGCCTGGAGTAAACAGATCAATCAGCCCCAGCATTTT.

The chain carries TRBV6-1 and TRBJ1-2, with TRBD1 as a possible D gene (5 bases). Germline V lookup: CDR1 MNHNS, CDR2 SASEGT. CDR3 size: 13 residues. The ends were cut back, 10 bases at V and 8 bases at J, with 20 bases in the middle. CDR3 in DNA: TGTGCCACCTCAACGGGGGAAGTAGGAGGCTACACCTTC. The encoded protein is CATSTGEVGGYTF.

This rearrangement joins TRBV19 to TRBJ1-4; 9 nucleotides match TRBD1. CDR1 is LNHDA, CDR2 SQIVND, per germline (reference sequence). The CDR3 totals 17 residues. The V gene end was trimmed by 6 bases and the J gene end by 0 bases; junction bases not matched to a gene: 8. CDR3 in amino acids: CASSSGQGGPTNEKLFF. The CDR3 coding sequence is TGTGCCAGTAGCTCGGGACAGGGAGGTCCAACTAATGAAAAACTGTTTTTT.

The chain recombines TRBV27 with TRBJ2-1; TRBD2 matches 11 bases. CDR3 length equals 16 residues. The V gene end was trimmed by 6 bases and the J gene end by 4 bases; junction bases not matched to a gene: 8. Looked up from germline, CDR1 is MNHEY and CDR2 is SMNVEV (reference sequence). CDR3 sequence (DNA): TGTGCCAGCAGCCATTTACTAGCGGGAGCTTACAATGAGCAGTTCTTC. This sequence encodes CASSHLLAGAYNEQFF.

J is TRBJ2-1 and V is TRBV6-1; D may be TRBD1 (7 bases). CDR1 is MNHNS and CDR2 is SASEGT in the germline V gene. V shed 4 bases and J shed 3 bases, with 16 bases lying between them. This CDR3 comprises 16 residues. In DNA, the CDR3 is TGTGCCAGCAGTGCAACGGCGGGACAGAACTACAATGAGCAGTTCTTC. Residues: CASSATAGQNYNEQFF.

The V call is TRBV29-1, the J call TRBJ1-2; possible D gene TRBD1, 6 bases. CDR3 length equals 13 residues. The V end lost 5 bases, the J end lost 5 bases, and 15 bases lay between the germline ends. Germline V gene data show CDR1 as SQVTM and CDR2 as ANQGSEA. CDR3 amino acids: CSVRGGDFYGYTF. CDR3 in DNA: TGCAGCGTTAGGGGGGGGGACTTTTATGGCTACACCTTC.